This paragraph covers one TCR beta chain sequence. Sequenced by immunoSEQ multiplex PCR; TCRdb stores in-frame clones only, minus some. The table lists approximately 160,000 clones, around 94% of them singletons, with approximately 1.5% in the top ten. This specimen belongs to a study of control samples from healthy donors and cancer patients. CDR3 length: 14 residues. The V segment lost 3 bases and the J segment 3 bases; nucleotides outside the gene matches: 4. The germline gives CDR1 SEHNR, CDR2 FQNEAQ (reference sequence). The J gene is TRBJ1-1, the V gene TRBV7-9; 7 nucleotides match TRBD1. This clonotype was sampled from a woman aged 18-30 years in good health. Material: blood. CDR3 DNA sequence: TGTGCCAGCAGCTTGAGAGACAGGGACACTGAAGCTTTCTTT. It yields the protein CASSLRDRDTEAFF.